This T cell receptor beta chain was observed in a study of OX40 agonist ivuxolimab in advanced cancers. Across the whole study: As their treatment, patients were administered ivuxolimab, an agonistic anti-OX40 (CD134) antibody. Dose-escalation cases comprised hepatocellular carcinoma, melanoma, renal cell or head and neck cancer. Ivuxolimab was administered intravenously to patients at 0.01 to 10 mg/kg every 2 weeks.

The repertoire was sequenced with immunoSEQ multiplex PCR; TCRdb's copy has only in-frame clones and lacks some. The table has about 52,000 clones, around 93% seen once. Trimming cost V 1 base and J 8 bases, with 11 bases left between them. The CDR3 extends over 13 amino acids. Looked up from germline, CDR1 is PRHDT and CDR2 is FYEKMQ (reference sequence). Sequenced here: CD4+ or CD8+ T cells sorted from blood, sampled in a trial of the OX40 agonist ivuxolimab. This sequence joins TRBV13 and TRBJ1-2; D is perhaps TRBD1 (5 bases). This clonotype was sampled from an adult with an advanced solid tumor such as melanoma, head and neck, liver or kidney cancer. CDR3: CASSLAGVGGYTF. Written as DNA, the CDR3 is TGTGCCAGCAGCTTAGCGGGGGTTGGAGGCTACACCTTC.